This section outlines one TCR beta chain sequence together with its context. This specimen belongs to a study of shared clonotypes between healthy human individuals. Repertoires were generated with immunoSEQ multiplex PCR, while TCRdb's copy carries only in-frame clones and drops some. Altogether about 450,000 clones are present, roughly 78% being singletons, with the ten largest covering approximately 12%. Trimming shortened V by 1 base and J by 0 bases, and 15 bases separated the two germline ends. Per the germline V gene, CDR1 is LGHNA and CDR2 is YSLEER. The CDR3 has 17 residues. The chain recombines TRBV4-3 with TRBJ1-1; D call uncertain. The sequencing sample was made of PBMCs. The clonotype was recovered from a woman in her forties in good health. Some clones in this sample may be carry-over from other donors' samples. The CDR3 DNA reads TGCGCCAGCAGCCAAGTCCCCTTAGGGAACATGAACACTGAAGCTTTCTTT. Amino acid sequence: CASSQVPLGNMNTEAFF.